Listed below are T cell receptor beta chains from one sample, sequenced in a study of cytomegalovirus exposure and HLA in healthy donors. The data were produced by immunoSEQ multiplex PCR, yet TCRdb's version contains in-frame clones alone and is incomplete. This sample has about 110,000 clones, with approximately 66% found just once. Sequencing input: PBMCs. The origin of the receptors is a man between 35 and 55 years old in good health and CMV-seropositive. The CDR3 runs from the conserved cysteine through the conserved F or W. D genes are given only for firm matches. The size entry is marked missing in some rows and otherwise reads once, few, many or a size class.

>13|TRBV5-6|few|-|TRBJ2-7
CASTNGLFYEQYF
TGTGCCAGCACCAACGGACTTTTCTACGAGCAGTACTTC
>14|TRBV7-9|few|TRBD2|TRBJ2-6
CASGGGPGANVLTF
TGTGCCAGCGGGGGGGGTCCCGGGGCCAACGTCCTGACTTTC
>13|TRBV5-1|-|-|TRBJ2-2
CASSLGSGGELFF
TGCGCCAGCAGCTTGGGGTCGGGCGGGGAGCTGTTTTTT
>13|TRBV30|-|-|TRBJ2-7
CAWARGAAYEQYF
TGTGCCTGGGCCCGGGGGGCCGCCTACGAGCAGTACTTC
>14|TRBV6-1|few|-|TRBJ2-5
CASSEYGTQETQYF
TGTGCCAGCAGTGAATATGGGACACAAGAGACCCAGTACTTC
>14|TRBV7-9|-|-|TRBJ2-5
CASSFETGMSPQYF
TGTGCCAGCAGCTTCGAGACTGGAATGAGTCCCCAGTACTTC
>11|TRBV2|-|-|TRBJ2-5
CASSIEETQYF
TGTGCCAGCAGCATAGAAGAGACCCAGTACTTC
>14|TRBV18|once|-|TRBJ1-4
CASSQGSTNEKLFF
TGTGCCAGCTCACAGGGGTCCACTAATGAAAAACTGTTTTTT
>14|TRBV6-6|-|TRBD1|TRBJ2-1
CASSSGGRYNEQFF
TGTGCCAGCAGTTCAGGGGGCCGCTACAATGAGCAGTTCTTC
>14|TRBV7-3|-|-|TRBJ2-1
CASSLLQGTNEQFF
TGTGCCAGCAGCTTATTACAGGGTACCAATGAGCAGTTCTTC
>14|TRBV28|-|TRBD1|TRBJ2-5
CASSFGQGKETQYF
TGTGCCAGCAGCTTCGGACAGGGGAAAGAGACCCAGTACTTC
>14|TRBV19|-|TRBD1|TRBJ1-2
CASTLSGTGGPYTF
TGTGCCAGTACCCTGTCGGGGACAGGGGGCCCCTACACCTTC
>14|TRBV6-5|-|-|TRBJ2-5
CASSSRGRHETQYF
TGTGCCAGCAGTTCAAGGGGAAGGCACGAGACCCAGTACTTC
>15|TRBV5-4|-|TRBD2|TRBJ2-7
CASSLGLAGGYEQYF
TGTGCCAGCAGCTTGGGACTAGCGGGAGGTTACGAGCAGTACTTC
>14|TRBV27|-|TRBD1|TRBJ2-7
CASSWGQGGYEQYF
TGTGCCAGCAGTTGGGGACAGGGCGGCTACGAGCAGTACTTC
>13|TRBV7-9|-|-|TRBJ2-1
CASSLAPNNEQFF
TGTGCCAGCAGCTTAGCTCCAAACAATGAGCAGTTCTTC
>12|TRBV29-1|-|-|TRBJ2-2
CSVDGWAGELFF
TGCAGCGTTGACGGGTGGGCCGGGGAGCTGTTTTTT
>13|TRBV9|-|-|TRBJ2-5
CASSLGGQETQYF
TGTGCCAGCAGCCTCGGTGGCCAAGAGACCCAGTACTTC
>11|TRBV20-1|few|-|TRBJ2-2
CSAQRTGELFF
TGCAGTGCCCAGAGGACCGGGGAGCTGTTTTTT
>16|TRBV11-2|-|-|TRBJ1-1
CASSLDLDRINTEAFF
TGTGCCAGCAGCTTAGATCTCGACAGGATCAACACTGAAGCTTTCTTT
>14|TRBV7-2|-|-|TRBJ2-7
CASSLKASRYEQYF
TGTGCCAGCAGCTTAAAGGCTAGCAGGTACGAGCAGTACTTC
>15|TRBV5-4|-|-|TRBJ1-1
CASSFVGATNTEAFF
TGTGCCAGCAGCTTCGTGGGGGCGACGAACACTGAAGCTTTCTTT
>14|TRBV18|-|TRBD1|TRBJ1-4
CASSPGTGDEKLFF
TGTGCCAGCTCACCGGGGACAGGGGACGAAAAACTGTTTTTT
>12|TRBV29-1|-|-|TRBJ1-2
CSAGEGTNGYTF
TGCAGCGCGGGAGAGGGGACCAATGGCTACACCTTC
>15|TRBV27|-|TRBD1|TRBJ1-5
CASSGRDRSNQPQHF
TGTGCCAGCAGTGGTAGGGACAGAAGCAATCAGCCCCAGCATTTT
>14|TRBV19|once|TRBD2|TRBJ2-1
CASTGLPPYNEQFF
TGTGCCAGTACGGGACTACCCCCCTACAATGAGCAGTTCTTC
>14|TRBV27|-|-|TRBJ2-7
CASSFGGPKYEQYF
TGTGCCAGCAGTTTCGGAGGCCCCAAATACGAGCAGTACTTC
>15|TRBV7-2|-|-|TRBJ2-3
CASSTRDTITDTQYF
TGTGCCAGCAGCACTCGGGACACGATCACAGATACGCAGTATTTT
>14|TRBV5-1|-|-|TRBJ2-5
CASSPLQEQETQYF
TGCGCCAGCAGCCCACTACAGGAACAAGAGACCCAGTACTTC
>12|TRBV6-6|-|-|TRBJ1-5
CASSYQNQPQHF
TGTGCCAGCAGTTACCAGAATCAGCCCCAGCATTTT
>14|TRBV27|-|TRBD1|TRBJ1-2
CASSRSGTGYGYTF
TGTGCCAGCAGTAGAAGCGGGACAGGGTATGGCTACACCTTC
>20|TRBV4-3|-|TRBD2|TRBJ2-3
CASSQDSGTSGRAYIDTQYF
TGCGCCAGCAGCCAAGATTCGGGTACTAGCGGGAGGGCCTATATAGATACGCAGTATTTT
>17|TRBV5-1|-|TRBD1|TRBJ1-4
CASSFRQGTATNEKLFF
TGCGCCAGCAGCTTTCGACAGGGGACGGCAACTAATGAAAAACTGTTTTTT
>11|TRBV10-1|once|-|TRBJ2-7
CASSEGHEQYF
TGCGCCAGCAGTGAGGGCCACGAGCAGTACTTC
>13|TRBV9|once|-|TRBJ2-2
CASSPAGTGELFF
TGTGCCAGCAGCCCAGCGGGCACCGGGGAGCTGTTTTTT
>15|TRBV4-1|-|TRBD1|TRBJ2-3
CASSRGQGRTDTQYF
TGCGCCAGCAGCCGTGGACAGGGGAGGACAGATACGCAGTATTTT
>12|TRBV5-1|-|-|TRBJ2-3
CASSSPTDTQYF
TGCGCCAGCAGCTCTCCCACAGATACGCAGTATTTT
>14|TRBV9|-|-|TRBJ2-7
CASSPSLGRDEQYF
TGTGCCAGCAGCCCCTCATTAGGCCGGGACGAGCAGTACTTC
>13|TRBV30|-|-|TRBJ1-1
CAWSKTRNTEAFF
TGTGCCTGGAGTAAGACAAGAAACACTGAAGCTTTCTTT
>14|TRBV7-3|-|TRBD1|TRBJ2-7
CASSLTGASYEQYF
TGTGCCAGCAGCCTGACAGGGGCCTCCTACGAGCAGTACTTC
>15|TRBV30|-|TRBD2|TRBJ2-3
CAWTRTSGTTDTQYF
TGTGCCTGGACTCGGACTAGCGGGACCACAGATACGCAGTATTTT
>16|TRBV14|-|-|TRBJ1-5
CASRTRHRFGNQPQHF
TGTGCCAGCAGGACAAGGCACAGGTTCGGCAATCAGCCCCAGCATTTT
>14|TRBV19|-|TRBD1|TRBJ1-1
CASTEQGSHTEAFF
TGTGCCAGTACCGAACAGGGGAGCCACACTGAAGCTTTCTTT
>18|TRBV4-2|few|TRBD1|TRBJ2-1
CASSQVYGQDATESEQFF
TGTGCCAGCAGCCAAGTTTACGGACAGGATGCTACCGAGAGTGAGCAGTTCTTC
>14|TRBV2|-|TRBD1|TRBJ1-2
CASSRGQGEMFYTF
TGTGCCAGCAGCAGAGGACAGGGTGAGATGTTCTACACCTTC
>15|TRBV27|-|-|TRBJ2-7
CASSYHIGAPYEQYF
TGTGCCAGCAGTTATCATATAGGGGCACCCTACGAGCAGTACTTC
>13|TRBV6-1|-|-|TRBJ1-5
CASPQASNQPQHF
TGTGCCAGCCCTCAGGCTAGCAATCAGCCCCAGCATTTT
>13|TRBV30|-|TRBD1|TRBJ1-2
CAWSPTGMDGYTF
TGTGCCTGGAGTCCGACAGGGATGGATGGCTACACCTTC
>12|TRBV4-3|-|-|TRBJ2-1
CASSQDRNEQFF
TGCGCCAGCAGCCAAGATCGCAATGAGCAGTTCTTC
>14|TRBV14|-|-|TRBJ1-1
CASSQDAMNTEAFF
TGTGCCAGCAGCCAAGACGCTATGAACACTGAAGCTTTCTTT